The clone carrying this TCR beta chain was seen at least ten times. The antigen is not known. Germline CDR1 and CDR2: MNHEY and SVGEGT. V shed 2 bases and J shed 6 bases, with 11 bases lying between them. CDR3 length: 14 residues. Combining iRepertoire HTBI primers with Arm-PCR of CDR3 regions, the authors built TCR beta libraries. TCRdb ran MiXCR on the multiplex PCR reads and lists one entry per CDR3 protein. Here the sample spans some 600,000 distinct CDR3 sequences, about 16% being singletons. The source of the sample is a study of regulatory T cells in long-lasting Graves disease. Study context: Graves' patients diagnosed newly had used antithyroid drugs under 3 months. Broader study findings: A greater number of public clonotypes (under 3,000) was shared by persistent patients than by new patients (around 1,000).

Time point reported: newly diagnosed GD, antithyroid drugs for less than 3 months. From PBMCs, RNA was extracted and then used to make the TCR library. These data also formed part of another study, on T cells in Graves' hyperthyroidism and ophthalmopathy. From that paper: The model anticipated ophthalmopathy a median about six months pre-onset.

The sequencing used peripheral blood mononuclear cells (PBMCs), collected at new diagnosis, from a patient treated with antithyroid drugs. This clonotype was obtained from a man younger than 30 with Graves disease. V gene TRBV6-2 or TRBV6-3 combines with J gene TRBJ2-1; D call uncertain. The CDR3 loop reads CASSYPGGVNEQFF. CDR3 nucleotide sequence: TGTGCCAGCAGTTACCCCGGTGGTGTCAATGAGCAGTTCTTC.